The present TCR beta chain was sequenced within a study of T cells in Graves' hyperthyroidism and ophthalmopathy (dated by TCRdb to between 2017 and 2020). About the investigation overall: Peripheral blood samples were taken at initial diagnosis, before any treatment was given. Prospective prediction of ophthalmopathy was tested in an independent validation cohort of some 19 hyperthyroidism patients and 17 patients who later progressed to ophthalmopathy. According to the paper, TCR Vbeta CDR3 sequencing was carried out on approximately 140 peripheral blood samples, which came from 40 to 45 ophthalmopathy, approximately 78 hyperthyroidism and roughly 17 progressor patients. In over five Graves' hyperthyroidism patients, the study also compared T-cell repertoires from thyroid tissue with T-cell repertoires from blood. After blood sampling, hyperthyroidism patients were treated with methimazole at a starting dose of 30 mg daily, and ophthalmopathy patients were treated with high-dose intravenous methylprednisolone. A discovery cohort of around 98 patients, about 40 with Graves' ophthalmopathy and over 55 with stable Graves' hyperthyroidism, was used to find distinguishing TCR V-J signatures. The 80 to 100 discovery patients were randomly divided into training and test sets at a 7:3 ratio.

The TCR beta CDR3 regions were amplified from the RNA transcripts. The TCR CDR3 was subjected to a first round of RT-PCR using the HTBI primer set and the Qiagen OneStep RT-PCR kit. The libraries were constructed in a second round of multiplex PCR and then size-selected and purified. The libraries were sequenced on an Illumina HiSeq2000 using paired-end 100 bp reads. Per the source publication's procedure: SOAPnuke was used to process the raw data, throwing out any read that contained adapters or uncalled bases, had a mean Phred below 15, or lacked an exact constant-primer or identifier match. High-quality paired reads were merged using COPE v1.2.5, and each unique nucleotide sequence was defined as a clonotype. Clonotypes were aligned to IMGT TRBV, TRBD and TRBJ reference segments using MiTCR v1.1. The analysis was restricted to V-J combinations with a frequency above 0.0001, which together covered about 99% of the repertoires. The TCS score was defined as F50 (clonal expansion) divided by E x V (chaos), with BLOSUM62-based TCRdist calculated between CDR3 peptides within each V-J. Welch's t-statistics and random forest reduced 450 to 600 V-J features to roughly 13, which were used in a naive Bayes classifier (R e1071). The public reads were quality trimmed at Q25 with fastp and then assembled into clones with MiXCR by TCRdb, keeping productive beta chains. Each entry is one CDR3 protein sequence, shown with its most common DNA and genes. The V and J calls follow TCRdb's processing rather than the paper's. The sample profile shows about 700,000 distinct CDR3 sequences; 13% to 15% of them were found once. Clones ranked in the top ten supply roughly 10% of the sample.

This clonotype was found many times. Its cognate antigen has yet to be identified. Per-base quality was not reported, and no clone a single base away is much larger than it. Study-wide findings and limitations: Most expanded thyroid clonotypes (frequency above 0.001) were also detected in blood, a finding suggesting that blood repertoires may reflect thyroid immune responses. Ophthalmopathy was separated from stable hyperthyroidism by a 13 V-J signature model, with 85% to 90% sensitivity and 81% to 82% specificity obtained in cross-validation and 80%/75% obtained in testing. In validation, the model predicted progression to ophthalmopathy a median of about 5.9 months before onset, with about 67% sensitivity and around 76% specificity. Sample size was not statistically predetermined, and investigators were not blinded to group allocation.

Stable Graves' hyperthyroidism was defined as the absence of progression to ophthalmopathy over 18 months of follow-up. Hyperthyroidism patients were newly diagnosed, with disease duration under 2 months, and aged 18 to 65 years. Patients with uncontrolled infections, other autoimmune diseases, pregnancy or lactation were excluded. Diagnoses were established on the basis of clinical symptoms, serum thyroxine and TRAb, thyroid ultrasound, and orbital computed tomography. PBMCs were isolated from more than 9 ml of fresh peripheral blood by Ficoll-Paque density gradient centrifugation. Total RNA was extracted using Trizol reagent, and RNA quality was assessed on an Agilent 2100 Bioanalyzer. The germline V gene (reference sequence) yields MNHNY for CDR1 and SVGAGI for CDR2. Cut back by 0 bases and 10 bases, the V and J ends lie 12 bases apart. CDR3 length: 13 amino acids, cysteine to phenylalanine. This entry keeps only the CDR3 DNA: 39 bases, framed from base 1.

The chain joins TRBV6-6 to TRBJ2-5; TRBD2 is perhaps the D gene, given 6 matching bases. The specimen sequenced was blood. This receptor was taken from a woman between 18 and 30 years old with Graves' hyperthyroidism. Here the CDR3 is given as CASSYSLGEVQYF. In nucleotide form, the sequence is TGTGCCAGCAGTTACTCGCTAGGGGAGGTCCAGTACTTC.